This TCR beta chain originates from a study of OX40 agonist ivuxolimab in advanced cancers. Study background: It was permissible to have had prior anti-PD-1, anti-PD-L1 or anti-CTLA-4 therapy, and more than 30% had some. Overall study findings and caveats: The antigens recognized by the expanded peripheral T cells, that is their antigen specificity, were not determined.

Clones were read by immunoSEQ multiplex PCR, and TCRdb kept only the in-frame ones, dropping some. The data contain around 67,000 clones, 90% to 95% of them singletons. A remark on this clone: As yet, its antigen is unknown.

The timepoints at which blood was sampled were baseline, cycle 4 day 1, and cycle 7 day 1. Germline V gene data show CDR1 as KGHSH and CDR2 as LQKENI. CDR3 length equals 16 residues. Trimming at V came to 3 bases and at J to 5 bases, leaving 10 bases not matched to a gene. The chain employs TRBV18 and TRBJ1-1, with 9 bases lining up with TRBD1. The clonotype originates from an adult with an advanced solid tumor such as melanoma, head and neck, liver or kidney cancer. This sample comprised CD4+ or CD8+ T cells sorted from blood, obtained in a trial of the OX40 agonist ivuxolimab. The DNA for the CDR3 is TGTGCCAGCTCACCGGGCACAGGGGGCACGAGGACTGAAGCTTTCTTT. Translated, it gives CASSPGTGGTRTEAFF.